The rows below give T cell receptor beta chains drawn from one sample of a study of early T cells in non-severe SARS-CoV-2 infection. One entry per CDR3 protein, called by TCRdb with MiXCR from the 5' RACE reads. The sample holds roughly 40,000 distinct CDR3 sequences, about 4% seen once. Sequencing was carried out using whole blood. These receptors came from an adult who was a healthcare worker with PCR-confirmed SARS-CoV-2 infection or an uninfected control (not recorded which). CDR3s include the opening cysteine and the closing phenylalanine or tryptophan. D genes are given only for firm matches. For some rows the clone size is stated as once, few or many, or as a class when expanded; others skip it.

clone_size j_call v_call d_call cdr3_length cdr3_aa cdr3_nt
many TRBJ2-7 TRBV21-1 . 19 CASSKVTSGSVHVGYEQYF TGTGCCAGCAGCAAAGTAACTAGCGGGAGTGTTCATGTGGGGTACGAGCAGTACTTC
. TRBJ2-3 TRBV20-1 . 11 CSAALANTQYF TGCAGTGCAGCTCTAGCTAATACGCAGTATTTT
many TRBJ2-7 TRBV19 . 16 CASSWSNKQDTYEQYF TGTGCCAGTAGTTGGTCCAACAAGCAGGATACCTACGAGCAGTACTTC
many TRBJ2-1 TRBV3-1 TRBD2 15 CASSQLAGVHNEQFF TGTGCCAGCAGCCAACTAGCGGGAGTCCACAATGAGCAGTTCTTC
many TRBJ2-1 TRBV11-3 TRBD2 14 CASRGGTSNNEQFF TGTGCCAGCAGGGGTGGGACTAGCAACAATGAGCAGTTCTTC
. TRBJ1-2 TRBV5-1 . 15 CASSLSTGSDYGYTF TGCGCCAGCAGCTTGAGTACAGGGTCGGACTATGGCTACACCTTC
many TRBJ2-7 TRBV2 . 14 CASTYGANSYEQYF TGTGCCAGCACGTACGGGGCGAACTCCTACGAGCAGTACTTC
many TRBJ2-3 TRBV29-1 . 14 CSVESGLSTDTQYF TGCAGCGTTGAGTCAGGGTTGAGCACAGATACGCAGTATTTT
many TRBJ2-2 TRBV7-8 TRBD2 18 CASSLPGLAGGSNGELFF TGTGCCAGCAGCTTACCGGGACTAGCGGGAGGGAGTAACGGGGAGCTGTTTTTT
many TRBJ1-3 TRBV19 TRBD1 15 CASSRGQASGNTIYF TGTGCCAGTAGTAGAGGACAGGCGTCTGGAAACACCATATATTTT
. TRBJ2-7 TRBV7-7 . 12 CASTHLAYEQYF TGTGCTAGCACCCATCTCGCCTACGAGCAGTACTTC
many TRBJ1-2 TRBV12-3/TRBV12-4 . 12 CASSAGLAGYTF TGTGCCAGCAGTGCGGGGCTCGCTGGCTACACCTTC
many TRBJ2-3 TRBV6-1 . 13 CASTWGGTDTQYF TGTGCCAGCACCTGGGGAGGCACAGATACGCAGTATTTT
many TRBJ2-1 TRBV5-1 TRBD2 15 CASSPGLAGAGEQFF TGCGCCAGCAGCCCGGGACTAGCGGGAGCGGGCGAGCAGTTCTTC
many TRBJ2-1 TRBV7-3 . 15 CASSSRATGSREQFF TGTGCCAGCAGCTCACGGGCGACGGGCAGCCGTGAGCAGTTCTTC
many TRBJ2-1 TRBV6-5 TRBD2 15 CASRQTWTSVNEQFF TGTGCCAGCAGACAAACTTGGACTAGCGTCAATGAGCAGTTCTTC
many TRBJ2-1 TRBV5-1 . 13 CASSLTLGSQQFF TGCGCCAGCAGCTTGACCTTGGGAAGCCAGCAGTTCTTC
many TRBJ1-4 TRBV11-2 . 15 CASSKLSESREKLFF TGTGCCAGCAGCAAGCTGTCAGAGAGTCGAGAAAAACTGTTTTTT
many TRBJ1-4 TRBV18 . 14 CASSPGTGNEKLFF TGTGCCAGCTCACCAGGGACGGGAAATGAAAAACTGTTTTTT
many TRBJ2-5 TRBV3-1 TRBD1 14 CASSQGTGQETQYF TGTGCCAGCAGCCAAGGGACAGGGCAAGAGACCCAGTACTTC
many TRBJ2-3 TRBV10-3 . 13 CAIRAGEGGTQYF TGTGCCATCAGAGCGGGAGAAGGGGGCACGCAGTATTTT
. TRBJ1-2 TRBV6-5 . 11 CASRASHGYTF TGTGCCAGCCGGGCGTCGCATGGCTACACCTTC
many TRBJ2-7 TRBV2 . 12 CASSEGPYEQYF TGTGCCAGCAGTGAAGGGCCCTACGAGCAGTACTTC
. TRBJ2-2 TRBV6-5 TRBD2 17 CASSYGRRGGDTGELFF TGTGCCAGCAGTTACGGGAGGCGGGGGGGCGACACCGGGGAGCTGTTTTTT
many TRBJ1-2 TRBV10-2 . 18 CASSESDRSRRANYGYTF TGCGCCAGCAGTGAGTCAGACAGGAGCCGGAGAGCTAACTATGGCTACACCTTC
many TRBJ1-1 TRBV29-1 . 11 CSELRGTEAFF TGCAGCGAGCTCAGGGGCACTGAAGCTTTCTTT
many TRBJ2-1 TRBV5-8 . 16 CASSAAGVRRGNEQFF TGTGCCAGCAGCGCCGCAGGGGTTCGGAGGGGGAATGAGCAGTTCTTC
many TRBJ2-7 TRBV4-2 TRBD2 19 CASSHLSGTNENIPYEQYF TGTGCCAGCAGCCACCTTAGCGGGACCAACGAAAATATCCCCTACGAGCAGTACTTC
many TRBJ1-5 TRBV28 . 15 CASSSTRYSNQPQHF TGTGCCAGCAGCTCAACCCGATATAGCAATCAGCCCCAGCATTTT
. TRBJ1-5 TRBV19 . 14 CASSIGQGNQPQHF TGTGCCAGTAGTATCGGGCAGGGCAATCAGCCCCAGCATTTT
many TRBJ2-1 TRBV4-1 TRBD2 17 CASSLDTAGGPYNEQFF TGCGCCAGCAGCCTAGACACCGCGGGAGGGCCGTACAATGAGCAGTTCTTC
many TRBJ1-2 TRBV11-2 . 14 CASSLDSDIYGYTF TGTGCCAGCAGCTTAGATTCGGACATCTATGGCTACACCTTC
. TRBJ1-1 TRBV7-9 . 14 CASSLGQINTEAFF TGTGCCAGCAGCTTAGGCCAGATAAACACTGAAGCTTTCTTT
many TRBJ1-6 TRBV5-1 . 14 CASSQSQDNSPLHF TGCGCCAGCAGCCAAAGTCAAGATAATTCACCCCTCCACTTT
many TRBJ2-1 TRBV18 . 12 CASSPLWNEQFF TGTGCCAGCTCACCACTCTGGAATGAGCAGTTCTTC
many TRBJ1-1 TRBV12-3/TRBV12-4 . 15 CASSLSSGVGTEAFF TGTGCCAGCAGTTTATCTTCCGGGGTTGGGACTGAAGCTTTCTTT
many TRBJ2-7 TRBV7-9 . 15 CASSSGLDSSYEQYF TGTGCCAGCAGCTCCGGACTGGACTCTTCCTACGAGCAGTACTTC
many TRBJ1-1 TRBV28 . 16 CASMPPPGAGGTEAFF TGTGCCAGCATGCCACCGCCCGGGGCGGGGGGCACTGAAGCTTTCTTT
many TRBJ2-7 TRBV11-2 . 14 CASISDRGTYEQYF TGTGCCAGCATTTCAGACCGCGGGACCTACGAGCAGTACTTC
many TRBJ2-1 TRBV25-1 . 14 CASSETPENNEQFF TGTGCCAGCAGTGAAACCCCAGAAAACAATGAGCAGTTCTTC
few TRBJ2-1 TRBV2 . 14 CASMVVSGNNEQFF TGTGCCAGCATGGTGGTGTCGGGCAACAATGAGCAGTTCTTC